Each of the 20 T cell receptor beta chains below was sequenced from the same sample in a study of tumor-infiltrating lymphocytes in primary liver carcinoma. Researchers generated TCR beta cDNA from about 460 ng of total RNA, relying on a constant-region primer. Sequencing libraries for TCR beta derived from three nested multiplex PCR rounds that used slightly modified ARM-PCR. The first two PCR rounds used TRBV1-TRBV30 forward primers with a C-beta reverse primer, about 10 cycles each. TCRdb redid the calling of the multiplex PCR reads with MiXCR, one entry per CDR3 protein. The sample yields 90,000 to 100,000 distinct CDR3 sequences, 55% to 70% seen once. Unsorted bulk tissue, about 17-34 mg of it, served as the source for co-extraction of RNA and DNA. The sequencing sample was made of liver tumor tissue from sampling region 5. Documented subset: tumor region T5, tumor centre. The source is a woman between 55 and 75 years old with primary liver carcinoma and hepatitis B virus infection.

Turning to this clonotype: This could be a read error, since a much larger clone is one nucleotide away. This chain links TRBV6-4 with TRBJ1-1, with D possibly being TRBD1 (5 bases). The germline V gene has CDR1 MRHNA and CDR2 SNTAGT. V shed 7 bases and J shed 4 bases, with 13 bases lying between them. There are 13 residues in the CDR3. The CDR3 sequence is CASNREGSTEAFF. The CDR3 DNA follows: TGTGCCAGCAATCGTGAGGGGAGCACTGAAGCTTTCTTT.

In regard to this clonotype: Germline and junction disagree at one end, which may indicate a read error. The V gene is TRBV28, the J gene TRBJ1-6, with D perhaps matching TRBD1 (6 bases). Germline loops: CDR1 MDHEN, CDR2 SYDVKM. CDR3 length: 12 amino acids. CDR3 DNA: TGTGCCAGCAGAAACAGGGACACACCCCTTCACTTT. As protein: CASRNRDTPLHF. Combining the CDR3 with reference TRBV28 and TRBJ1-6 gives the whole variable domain DVKVTQSSRYLVKRTGEKVFLECVQDMDHENMFWYRQDPGLGLRLIYFSYDVKMKEKGDIPEGYSVSREKKERFSLILESASTNQTSMYLCASRNRDTPLHFGNGTRLTVT.

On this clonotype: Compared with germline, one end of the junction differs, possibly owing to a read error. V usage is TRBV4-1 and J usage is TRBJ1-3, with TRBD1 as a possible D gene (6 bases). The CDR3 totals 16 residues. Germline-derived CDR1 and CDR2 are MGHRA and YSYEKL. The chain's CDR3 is CASSPVDSDSGNTIYF. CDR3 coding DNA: TGCGCCAGCAGCCCCGTGGACAGCGACTCTGGGAACACCATATATTTT.

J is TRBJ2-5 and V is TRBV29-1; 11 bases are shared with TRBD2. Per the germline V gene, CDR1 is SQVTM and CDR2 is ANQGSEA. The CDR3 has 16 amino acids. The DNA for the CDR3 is TGCAGGATCCCCGGCGGGACTAGCGGTTCCCAAGAGACCCAGTACTTC. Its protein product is CRIPGGTSGSQETQYF.

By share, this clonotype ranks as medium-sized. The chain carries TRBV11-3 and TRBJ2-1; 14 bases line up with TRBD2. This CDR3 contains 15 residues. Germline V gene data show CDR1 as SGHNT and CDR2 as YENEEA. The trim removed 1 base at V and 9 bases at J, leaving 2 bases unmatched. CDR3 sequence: CASSLGTSGRIEQFF. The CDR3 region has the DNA TGTGCCAGCAGCTTAGGGACTAGCGGGAGGATTGAGCAGTTCTTC. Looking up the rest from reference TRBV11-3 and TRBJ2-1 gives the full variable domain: EAGVVQSPRYKIIEKKQPVAFWCNPISGHNTLYWYLQNLGQGPELLIRYENEEAVDDSQLPKDRFSAERLKGVDSTLKIQPAELGDSAVYLCASSLGTSGRIEQFFGPGTRLTVL.

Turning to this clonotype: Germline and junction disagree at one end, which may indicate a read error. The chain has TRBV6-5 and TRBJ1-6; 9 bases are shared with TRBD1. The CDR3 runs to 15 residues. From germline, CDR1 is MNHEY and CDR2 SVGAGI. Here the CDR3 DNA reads TGCGCCACCAGTCTTACCGGGACAGGGAATTCACCCCTCCTCTTT. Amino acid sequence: CATSLTGTGNSPLLF.

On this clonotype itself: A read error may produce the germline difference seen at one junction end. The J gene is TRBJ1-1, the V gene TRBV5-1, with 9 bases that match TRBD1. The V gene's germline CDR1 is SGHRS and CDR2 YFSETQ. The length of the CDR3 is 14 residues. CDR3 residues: CACSWGQGNTEAFF. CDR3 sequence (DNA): TGCGCCTGCAGCTGGGGACAGGGTAACACTGAAGCTTTCTTT.

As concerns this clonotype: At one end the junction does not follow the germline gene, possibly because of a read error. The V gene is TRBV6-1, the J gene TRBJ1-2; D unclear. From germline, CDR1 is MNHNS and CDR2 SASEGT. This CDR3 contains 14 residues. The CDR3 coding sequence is TGTGCCAACAGTGAAGGTTCCGAGCACCATGGCTACACCTTC. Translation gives CANSEGSEHHGYTF.

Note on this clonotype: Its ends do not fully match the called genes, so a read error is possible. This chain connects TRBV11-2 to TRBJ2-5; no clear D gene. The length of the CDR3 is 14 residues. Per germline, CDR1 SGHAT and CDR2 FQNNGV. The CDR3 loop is CASSPASVQETQCF. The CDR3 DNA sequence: TGTGCCAGCAGCCCCGCCAGCGTCCAAGAGACCCAGTGCTTC.

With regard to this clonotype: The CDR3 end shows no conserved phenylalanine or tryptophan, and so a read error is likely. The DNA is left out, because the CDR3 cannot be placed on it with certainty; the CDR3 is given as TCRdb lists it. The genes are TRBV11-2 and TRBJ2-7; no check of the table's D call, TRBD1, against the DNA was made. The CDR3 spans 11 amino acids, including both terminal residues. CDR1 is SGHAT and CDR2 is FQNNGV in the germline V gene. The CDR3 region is CASSSASPLEY.

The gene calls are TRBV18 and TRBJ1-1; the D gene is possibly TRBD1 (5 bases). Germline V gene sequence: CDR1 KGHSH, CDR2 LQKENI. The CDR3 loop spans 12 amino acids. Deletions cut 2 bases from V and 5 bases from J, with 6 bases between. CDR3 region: CASSPTGTEAFF. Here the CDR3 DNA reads TGTGCCAGCTCACCAACAGGTACTGAAGCTTTCTTT.

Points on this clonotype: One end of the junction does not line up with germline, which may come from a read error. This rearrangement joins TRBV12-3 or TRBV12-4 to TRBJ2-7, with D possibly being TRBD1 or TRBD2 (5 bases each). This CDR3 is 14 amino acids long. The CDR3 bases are TGTGCCAGCAGCTTAGGGGTAGTAGACTACGAGCAGTGCTTC. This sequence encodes CASSLGVVDYEQCF.

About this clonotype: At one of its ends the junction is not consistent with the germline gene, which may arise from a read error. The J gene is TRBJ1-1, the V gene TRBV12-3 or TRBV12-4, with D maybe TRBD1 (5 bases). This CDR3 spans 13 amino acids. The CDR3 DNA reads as TGTGCCAGCTGGGGACCCGGTGACACTGAAGCTTTCTTC. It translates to CASWGPGDTEAFF.

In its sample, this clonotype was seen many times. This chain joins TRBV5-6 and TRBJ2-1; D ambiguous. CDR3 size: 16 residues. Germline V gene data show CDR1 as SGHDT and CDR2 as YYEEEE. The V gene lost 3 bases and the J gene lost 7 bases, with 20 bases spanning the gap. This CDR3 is CASSSLTQLSLNEQFF. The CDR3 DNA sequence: TGTGCCAGCAGCTCACTCACCCAGCTCAGCTTAAATGAGCAGTTCTTC. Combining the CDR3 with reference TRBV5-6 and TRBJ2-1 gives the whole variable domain DAGVTQSPTHLIKTRGQQVTLRCSPKSGHDTVSWYQQALGQGPQFIFQYYEEEERQRGNFPDRFSGHQFPNYSSELNVNALLLGDSALYLCASSSLTQLSLNEQFFGPGTRLTVL.

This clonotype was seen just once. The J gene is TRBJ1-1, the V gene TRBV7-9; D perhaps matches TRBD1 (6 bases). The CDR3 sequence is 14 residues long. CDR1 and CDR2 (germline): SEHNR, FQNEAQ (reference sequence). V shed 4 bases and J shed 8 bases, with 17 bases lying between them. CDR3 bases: TGTGCCAGCAGCTCAGACCGGGACGGGACAGAAGCTTTCTTT. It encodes CASSSDRDGTEAFF.

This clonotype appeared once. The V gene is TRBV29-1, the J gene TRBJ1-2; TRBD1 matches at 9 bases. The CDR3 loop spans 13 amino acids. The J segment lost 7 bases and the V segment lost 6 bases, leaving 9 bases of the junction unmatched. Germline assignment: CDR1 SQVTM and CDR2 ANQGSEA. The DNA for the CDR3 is TGCAGCGTCCCCCCGGGACAGGGCGGTGGCTACACCTTC. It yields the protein CSVPPGQGGGYTF.

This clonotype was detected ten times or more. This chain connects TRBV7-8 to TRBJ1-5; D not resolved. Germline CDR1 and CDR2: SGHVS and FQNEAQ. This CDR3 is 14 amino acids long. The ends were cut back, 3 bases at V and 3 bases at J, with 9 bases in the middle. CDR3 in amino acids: CASSLGLPNQPQHF. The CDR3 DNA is TGTGCCAGCAGCTTGGGCTTGCCCAATCAGCCCCAGCATTTT.

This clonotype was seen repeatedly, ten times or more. In DNA form, the CDR3 reads TGTGCCAGCAGCATCAAACCGAACACTGAAGCTTTCTTT. As protein: CASSIKPNTEAFF. This chain joins TRBV7-8 and TRBJ1-1; no reliable D call. V lost 5 bases and J 1 base, leaving 8 bases between the germline ends. The CDR3 loop spans 13 amino acids. CDR1 is SGHVS, CDR2 FQNEAQ, per germline. Filled out from reference TRBV7-8 and TRBJ1-1, the complete variable domain reads GAGVSQSPRYKVAKRGQDVALRCDPISGHVSLFWYQQALGQGPEFLTYFQNEAQLDKSGLPSDRFFAERPEGSVSTLKIQRTQQEDSAVYLCASSIKPNTEAFFGQGTRLTVV.

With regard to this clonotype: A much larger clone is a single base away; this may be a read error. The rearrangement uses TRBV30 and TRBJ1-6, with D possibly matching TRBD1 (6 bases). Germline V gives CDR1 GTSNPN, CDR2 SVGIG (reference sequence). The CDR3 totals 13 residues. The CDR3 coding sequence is TGTGCTGCTAGGGGGGGATATAATTCACCCCTCCACTTT. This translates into CAARGGYNSPLHF.

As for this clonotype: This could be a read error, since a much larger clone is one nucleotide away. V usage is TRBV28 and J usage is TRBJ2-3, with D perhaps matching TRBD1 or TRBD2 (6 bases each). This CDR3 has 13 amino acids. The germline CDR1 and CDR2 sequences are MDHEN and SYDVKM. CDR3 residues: CASSFGGPDMQYF. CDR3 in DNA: TGTGCCAGCAGTTTCGGGGGCCCAGATATGCAGTATTTT.